This T cell receptor (beta chain) was sequenced in a study of blood T cell repertoires in COVID-19. Sequenced by immunoSEQ multiplex PCR; TCRdb stores in-frame clones only, minus some. The sample shows about 400,000 clones, around nine tenths of them seen only once. CDR1 and CDR2 from the germline V gene are MNHEY and SVGAGI. This CDR3 spans 14 amino acids. With 6 bases clipped from V and 2 bases from J, the junction kept 4 bases outside the gene matches. This sequence was found in a woman aged 25 to 39 who had recovered from COVID-19. The chain has TRBV6-5 and TRBJ2-7, with 10 bases that match TRBD1. Source material: PBMCs or T cells enriched from blood (not recorded which). The CDR3 spells CASREGTGAYEQYF. In DNA, the CDR3 is TGTGCCAGCAGGGAGGGGACAGGGGCCTACGAGCAGTACTTC.